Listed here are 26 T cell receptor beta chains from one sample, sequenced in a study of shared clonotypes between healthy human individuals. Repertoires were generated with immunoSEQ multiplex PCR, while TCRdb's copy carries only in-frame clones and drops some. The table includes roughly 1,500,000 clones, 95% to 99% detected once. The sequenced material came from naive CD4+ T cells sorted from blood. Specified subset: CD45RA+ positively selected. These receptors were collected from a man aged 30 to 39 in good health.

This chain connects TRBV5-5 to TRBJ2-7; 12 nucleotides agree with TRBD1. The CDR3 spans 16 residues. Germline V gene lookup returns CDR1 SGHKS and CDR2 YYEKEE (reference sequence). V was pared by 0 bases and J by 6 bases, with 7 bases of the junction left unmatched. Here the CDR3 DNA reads TGTGCCAGCAGCTTGGGGGCCGGGACAGGGGGCCGCGAGCAGTACTTC. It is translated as CASSLGAGTGGREQYF.

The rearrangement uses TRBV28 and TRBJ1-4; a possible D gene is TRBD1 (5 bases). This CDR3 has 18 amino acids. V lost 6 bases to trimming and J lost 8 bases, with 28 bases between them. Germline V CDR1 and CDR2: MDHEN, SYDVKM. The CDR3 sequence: CASSHFGGPSSLIEKLFF. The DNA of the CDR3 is TGTGCCAGCAGCCATTTTGGGGGTCCGAGCAGCCTAATCGAAAAACTGTTTTTT. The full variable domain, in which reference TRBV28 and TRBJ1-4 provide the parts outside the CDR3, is DVKVTQSSRYLVKRTGEKVFLECVQDMDHENMFWYRQDPGLGLRLIYFSYDVKMKEKGDIPEGYSVSREKKERFSLILESASTNQTSMYLCASSHFGGPSSLIEKLFFGSGTQLSVL.

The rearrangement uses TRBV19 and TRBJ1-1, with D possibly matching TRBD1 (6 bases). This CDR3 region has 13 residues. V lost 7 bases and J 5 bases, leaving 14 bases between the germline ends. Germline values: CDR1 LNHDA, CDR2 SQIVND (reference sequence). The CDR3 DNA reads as TGTGCCAGTAAGGGGGGGCCGGTAACTGAAGCTTTCTTT. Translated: CASKGGPVTEAFF. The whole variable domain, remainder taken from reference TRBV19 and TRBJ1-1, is DGGITQSPKYLFRKEGQNVTLSCEQNLNHDAMYWYRQDPGQGLRLIYYSQIVNDFQKGDIAEGYSVSREKKESFPLTVTSAQKNPTAFYLCASKGGPVTEAFFGQGTRLTVV.

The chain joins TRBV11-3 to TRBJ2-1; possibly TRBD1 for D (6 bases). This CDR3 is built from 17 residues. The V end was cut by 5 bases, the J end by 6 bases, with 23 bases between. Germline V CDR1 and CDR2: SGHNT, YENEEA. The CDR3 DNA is TGTGCCAGCAGCGGGCCCACAGGGACAATGAGGGGCAATGAGCAGTTCTTC. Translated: CASSGPTGTMRGNEQFF.

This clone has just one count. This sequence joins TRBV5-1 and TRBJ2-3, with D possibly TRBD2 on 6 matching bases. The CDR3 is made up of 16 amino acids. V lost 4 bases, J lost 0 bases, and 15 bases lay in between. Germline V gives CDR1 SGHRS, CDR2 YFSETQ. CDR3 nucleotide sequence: TGCGCCAGCAGCCGGACTATCTCTACTAGCACAGATACGCAGTATTTT. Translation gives CASSRTISTSTDTQYF.

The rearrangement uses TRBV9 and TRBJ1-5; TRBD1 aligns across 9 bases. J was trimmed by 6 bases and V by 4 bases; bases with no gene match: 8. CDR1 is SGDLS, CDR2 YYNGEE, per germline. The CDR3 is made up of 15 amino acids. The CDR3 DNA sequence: TGTGCCAGCAGCCCGGGACAGGGTTTTGGTCAGCCCCAGCATTTT. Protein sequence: CASSPGQGFGQPQHF.

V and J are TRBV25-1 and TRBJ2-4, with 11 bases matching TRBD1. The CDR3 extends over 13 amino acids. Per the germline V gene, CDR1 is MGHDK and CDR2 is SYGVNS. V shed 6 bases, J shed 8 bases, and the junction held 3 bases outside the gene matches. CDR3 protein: CASRKDRGHIQYF. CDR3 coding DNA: TGTGCCAGCAGGAAGGACAGGGGGCACATTCAGTACTTC.

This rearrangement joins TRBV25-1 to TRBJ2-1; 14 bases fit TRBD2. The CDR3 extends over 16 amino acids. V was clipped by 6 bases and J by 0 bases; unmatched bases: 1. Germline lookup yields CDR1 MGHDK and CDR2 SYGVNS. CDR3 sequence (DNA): TGTGCCAGCAGGGGGACTAGCGGGAGCTCCTACAATGAGCAGTTCTTC. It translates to CASRGTSGSSYNEQFF.

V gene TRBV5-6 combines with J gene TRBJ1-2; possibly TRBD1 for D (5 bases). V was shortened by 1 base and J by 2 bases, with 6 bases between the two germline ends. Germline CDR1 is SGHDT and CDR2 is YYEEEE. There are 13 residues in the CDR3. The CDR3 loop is CASSLRDNYGYTF. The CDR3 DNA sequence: TGTGCCAGCAGCTTGCGGGACAACTATGGCTACACCTTC.

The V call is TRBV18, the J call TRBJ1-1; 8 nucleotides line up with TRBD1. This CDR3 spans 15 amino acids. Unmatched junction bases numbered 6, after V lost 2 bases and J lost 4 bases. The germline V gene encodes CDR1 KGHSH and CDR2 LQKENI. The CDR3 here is CASSPWQGAATEAFF. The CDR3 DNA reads TGTGCCAGCTCACCATGGCAGGGGGCAGCCACTGAAGCTTTCTTT.

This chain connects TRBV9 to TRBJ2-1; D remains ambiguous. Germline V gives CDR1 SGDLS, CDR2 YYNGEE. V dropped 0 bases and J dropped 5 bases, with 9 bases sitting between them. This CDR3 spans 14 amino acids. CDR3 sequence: CASSVEIENNEQFF. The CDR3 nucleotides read TGTGCCAGCAGCGTAGAAATCGAGAACAATGAGCAGTTCTTC.

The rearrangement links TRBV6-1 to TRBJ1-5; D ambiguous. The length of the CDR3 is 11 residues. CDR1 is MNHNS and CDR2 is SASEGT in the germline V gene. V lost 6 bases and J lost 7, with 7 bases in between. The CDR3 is CASRELQPQHF. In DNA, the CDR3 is TGTGCCAGCAGGGAATTACAGCCCCAGCATTTT.

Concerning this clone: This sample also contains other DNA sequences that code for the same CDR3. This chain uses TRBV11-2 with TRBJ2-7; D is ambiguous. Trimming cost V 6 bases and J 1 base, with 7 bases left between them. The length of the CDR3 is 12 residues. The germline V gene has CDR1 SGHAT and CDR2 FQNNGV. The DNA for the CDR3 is TGTGCCAGCAGTGGCAGTTCCTACGAGCAGTACTTC. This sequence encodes CASSGSSYEQYF.

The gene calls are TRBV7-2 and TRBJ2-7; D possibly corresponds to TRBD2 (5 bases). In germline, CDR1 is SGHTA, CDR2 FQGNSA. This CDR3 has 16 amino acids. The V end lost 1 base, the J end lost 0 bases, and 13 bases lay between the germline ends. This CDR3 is CASSLEIGGSSYEQYF. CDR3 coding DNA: TGTGCCAGCAGCTTAGAGATAGGCGGGTCCTCCTACGAGCAGTACTTC. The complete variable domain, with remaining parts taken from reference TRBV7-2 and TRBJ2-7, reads GAGVSQSPSNKVTEKGKDVELRCDPISGHTALYWYRQSLGQGLEFLIYFQGNSAPDKSGLPSDRFSAERTGGSVSTLTIQRTQQEDSAVYLCASSLEIGGSSYEQYFGPGTRLTVT.

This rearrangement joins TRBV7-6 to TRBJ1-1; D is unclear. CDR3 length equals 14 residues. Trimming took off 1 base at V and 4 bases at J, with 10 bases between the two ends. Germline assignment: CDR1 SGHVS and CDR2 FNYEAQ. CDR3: CASSLGGPGTEAFF. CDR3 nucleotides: TGTGCCAGCAGCTTAGGAGGCCCCGGCACTGAAGCTTTCTTT.

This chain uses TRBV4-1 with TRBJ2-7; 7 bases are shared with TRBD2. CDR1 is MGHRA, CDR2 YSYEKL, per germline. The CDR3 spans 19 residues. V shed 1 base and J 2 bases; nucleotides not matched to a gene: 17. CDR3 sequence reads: CASSQGEGSWRGRTYEQYF. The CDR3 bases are TGCGCCAGCAGCCAAGGGGAGGGGAGTTGGCGGGGGAGGACCTACGAGCAGTACTTC.

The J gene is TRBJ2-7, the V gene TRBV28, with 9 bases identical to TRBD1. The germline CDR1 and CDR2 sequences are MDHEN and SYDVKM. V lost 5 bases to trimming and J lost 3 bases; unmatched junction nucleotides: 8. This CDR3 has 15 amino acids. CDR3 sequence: CASSPVGTGFYEQYF. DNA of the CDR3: TGTGCCAGCAGTCCGGTGGGGACAGGGTTCTACGAGCAGTACTTC.

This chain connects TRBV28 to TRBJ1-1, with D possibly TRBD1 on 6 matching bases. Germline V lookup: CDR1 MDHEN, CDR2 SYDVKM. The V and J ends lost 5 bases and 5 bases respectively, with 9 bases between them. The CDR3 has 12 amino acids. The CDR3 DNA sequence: TGTGCCAGCAGTACCAGGGGAACTGAAGCTTTCTTT. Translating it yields CASSTRGTEAFF.

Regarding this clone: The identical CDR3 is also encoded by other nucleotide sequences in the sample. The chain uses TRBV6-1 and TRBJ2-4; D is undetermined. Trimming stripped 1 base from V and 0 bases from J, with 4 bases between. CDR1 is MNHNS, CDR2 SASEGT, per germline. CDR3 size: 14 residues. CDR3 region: CASSEGVAKNIQYF. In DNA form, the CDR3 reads TGTGCCAGCAGTGAAGGAGTAGCCAAAAACATTCAGTACTTC.

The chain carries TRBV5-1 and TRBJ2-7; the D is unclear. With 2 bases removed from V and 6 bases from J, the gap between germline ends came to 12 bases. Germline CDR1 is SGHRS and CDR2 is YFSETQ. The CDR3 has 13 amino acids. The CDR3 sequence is CASSLRPLSEQYF. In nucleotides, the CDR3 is TGCGCCAGCAGCTTAAGGCCACTAAGCGAGCAGTACTTC.

CDR3 bases: TGCGCCAGCAGCTTAACTTACAACAATGAGCAGTTCTTC. The encoded protein is CASSLTYNNEQFF. This sequence joins TRBV5-1 and TRBJ2-1; D is uncertain. Between the trimmed V and J ends, which lost 2 bases and 5 bases, there was a span of 8 bases. The germline V gene has CDR1 SGHRS and CDR2 YFSETQ. The CDR3 has 13 residues.

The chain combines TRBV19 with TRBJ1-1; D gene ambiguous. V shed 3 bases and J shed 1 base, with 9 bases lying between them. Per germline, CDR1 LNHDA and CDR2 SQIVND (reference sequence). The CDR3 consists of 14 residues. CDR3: CASSIEGRNTEAFF. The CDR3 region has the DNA TGTGCCAGTAGTATCGAGGGAAGGAACACTGAAGCTTTCTTT.

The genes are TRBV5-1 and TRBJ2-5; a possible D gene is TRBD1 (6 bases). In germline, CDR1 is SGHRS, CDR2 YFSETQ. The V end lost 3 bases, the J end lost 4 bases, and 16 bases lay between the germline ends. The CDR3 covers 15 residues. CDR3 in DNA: TGCGCCAGCAGCTCAACACCACAGGGCCGAGAGACCCAGTACTTC. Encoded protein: CASSSTPQGRETQYF.

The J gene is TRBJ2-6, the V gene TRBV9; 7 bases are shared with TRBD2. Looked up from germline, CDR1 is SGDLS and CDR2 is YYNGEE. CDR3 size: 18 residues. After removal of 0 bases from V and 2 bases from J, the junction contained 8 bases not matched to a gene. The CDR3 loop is CASSVVGRESAGANVLTF. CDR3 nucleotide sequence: TGTGCCAGCAGCGTAGTTGGGCGGGAGTCAGCTGGGGCCAACGTCCTGACTTTC.

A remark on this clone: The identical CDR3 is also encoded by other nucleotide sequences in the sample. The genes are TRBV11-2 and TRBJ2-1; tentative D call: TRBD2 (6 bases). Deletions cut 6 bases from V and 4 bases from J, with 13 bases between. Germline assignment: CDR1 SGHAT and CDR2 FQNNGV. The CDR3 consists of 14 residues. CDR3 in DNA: TGTGCCAGCAGTCTTAGGGACTCTTACAATGAGCAGTTCTTC. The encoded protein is CASSLRDSYNEQFF.

CDR3 amino acids: CASSLLFGGNEQFF. CDR3 sequence (DNA): TGTGCCAGCAGTTTACTTTTCGGCGGCAATGAGCAGTTCTTC. The V gene is TRBV28, the J gene TRBJ2-1, with D unclear. The CDR3 has 14 residues. Per the germline V gene, CDR1 is MDHEN and CDR2 is SYDVKM. Trimming removed 2 bases from V and 6 bases from J, with 11 bases in between.